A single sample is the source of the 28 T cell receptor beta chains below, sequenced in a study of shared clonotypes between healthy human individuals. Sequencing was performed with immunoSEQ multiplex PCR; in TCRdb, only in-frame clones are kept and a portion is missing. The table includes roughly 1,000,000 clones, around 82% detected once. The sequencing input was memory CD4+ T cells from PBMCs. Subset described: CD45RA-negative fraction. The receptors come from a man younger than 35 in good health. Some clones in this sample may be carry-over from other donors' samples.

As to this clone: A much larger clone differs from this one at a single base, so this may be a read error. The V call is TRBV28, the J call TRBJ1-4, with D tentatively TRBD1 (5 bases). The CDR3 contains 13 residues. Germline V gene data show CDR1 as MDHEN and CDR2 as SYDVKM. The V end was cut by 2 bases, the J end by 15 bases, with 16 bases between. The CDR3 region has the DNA TGTGCCAGCAGTTTAGACGGGGCCCGACCTTTGTTTTTT. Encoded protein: CASSLDGARPLFF.

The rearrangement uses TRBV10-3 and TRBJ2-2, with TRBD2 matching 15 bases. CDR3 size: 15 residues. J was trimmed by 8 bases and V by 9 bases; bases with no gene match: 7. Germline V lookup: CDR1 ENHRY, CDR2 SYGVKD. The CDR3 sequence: CAISTGLAGGGELFF. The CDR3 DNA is TGTGCCATATCGACGGGACTAGCGGGAGGAGGGGAGCTGTTTTTT.

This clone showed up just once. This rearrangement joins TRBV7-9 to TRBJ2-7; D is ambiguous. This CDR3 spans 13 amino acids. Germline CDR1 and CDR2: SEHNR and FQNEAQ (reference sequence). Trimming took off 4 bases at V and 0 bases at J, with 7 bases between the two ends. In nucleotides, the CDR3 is TGTGCCAGCAGCTCCGCGCTCTCCTACGAGCAGTACTTC. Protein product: CASSSALSYEQYF. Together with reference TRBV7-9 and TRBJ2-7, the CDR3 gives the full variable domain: DTGVSQNPRHKITKRGQNVTFRCDPISEHNRLYWYRQTLGQGPEFLTYFQNEAQLEKSRLLSDRFSAERPKGSFSTLEIQRTEQGDSAMYLCASSSALSYEQYFGPGTRLTVT.

CDR3 bases: TGTGCCAGCACCTCTAGCGGGAGGGCCCTCGGTGAGCAGTTCTTC. This codes for CASTSSGRALGEQFF. The chain couples TRBV5-6 to TRBJ2-1; 12 positions match TRBD2. Germline V gene sequence: CDR1 SGHDT, CDR2 YYEEEE. V was clipped by 6 bases and J by 9 bases; unmatched bases: 10. The CDR3 runs 15 residues.

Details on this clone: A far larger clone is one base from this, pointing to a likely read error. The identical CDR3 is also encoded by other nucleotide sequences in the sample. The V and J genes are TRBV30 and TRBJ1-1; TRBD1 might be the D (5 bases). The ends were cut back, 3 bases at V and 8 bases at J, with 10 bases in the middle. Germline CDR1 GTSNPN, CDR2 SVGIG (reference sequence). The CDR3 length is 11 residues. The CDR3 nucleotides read TGTGCCTGGAGGGACATGACAGAAGCTTTCTTT. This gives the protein CAWRDMTEAFF.

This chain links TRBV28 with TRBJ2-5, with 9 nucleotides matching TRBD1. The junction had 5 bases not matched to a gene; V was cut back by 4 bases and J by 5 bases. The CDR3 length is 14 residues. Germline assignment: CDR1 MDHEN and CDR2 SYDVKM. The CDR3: CASSYGQGRETQYF. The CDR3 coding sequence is TGTGCCAGCAGTTACGGACAGGGGCGGGAGACCCAGTACTTC.

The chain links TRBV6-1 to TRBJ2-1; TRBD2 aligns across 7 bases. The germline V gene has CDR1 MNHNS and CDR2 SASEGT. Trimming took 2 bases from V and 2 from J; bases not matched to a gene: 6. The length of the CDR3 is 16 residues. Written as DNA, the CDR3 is TGTGCCAGCAGTGAAACTAGCGTATTACCCTACAATGAGCAGTTCTTC. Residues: CASSETSVLPYNEQFF.

This CDR3 is CASGSTGRSYHNEQFF. CDR3 in DNA: TGTGCTAGTGGTTCCACAGGGAGGAGCTACCACAATGAGCAGTTCTTC. The chain uses TRBV12-5 and TRBJ2-1; D tentatively fits TRBD1 or TRBD2 (6 bases each). The CDR3 has 16 amino acids. V lost 4 bases and J 5 bases, leaving 18 bases between the germline ends. Germline lookup yields CDR1 LGHNT and CDR2 FRNRAP.

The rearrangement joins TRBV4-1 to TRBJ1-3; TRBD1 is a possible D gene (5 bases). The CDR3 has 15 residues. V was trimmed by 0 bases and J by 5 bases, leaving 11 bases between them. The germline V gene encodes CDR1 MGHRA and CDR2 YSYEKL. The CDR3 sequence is CASSQEWAGRNTIYF. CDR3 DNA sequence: TGCGCCAGCAGCCAAGAGTGGGCAGGGCGAAACACCATATATTTT.

The CDR3, as DNA: TGCGCCAGCAGCGACCGGGACAGATTTGTGATGAACACTGAAGCTTTCTTT. Protein sequence: CASSDRDRFVMNTEAFF. The chain has TRBV4-1 and TRBJ1-1; 7 positions agree with TRBD1. The CDR3 covers 17 residues. The ends lost 5 bases at V and 0 bases at J; junction bases unmatched: 12. Germline loops: CDR1 MGHRA, CDR2 YSYEKL.

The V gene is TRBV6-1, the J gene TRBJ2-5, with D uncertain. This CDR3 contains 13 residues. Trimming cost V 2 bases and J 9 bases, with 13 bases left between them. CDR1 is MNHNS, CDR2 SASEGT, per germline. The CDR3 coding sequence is TGTGCCAGCAGTGAACGGGTCAGGTTACCCCAGTACTTC. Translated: CASSERVRLPQYF.

CDR3 sequence reads: CASSEVAGHLSGNTIYF. CDR3 coding DNA: TGTGCCAGCAGTGAAGTCGCGGGACACCTCTCTGGAAACACCATATATTTT. The V gene is TRBV6-1, the J gene TRBJ1-3; perhaps TRBD1 as D (6 bases). V was cut by 1 base and J by 0 bases, with 13 bases left in between. Germline lookup yields CDR1 MNHNS and CDR2 SASEGT. There are 17 residues in the CDR3.

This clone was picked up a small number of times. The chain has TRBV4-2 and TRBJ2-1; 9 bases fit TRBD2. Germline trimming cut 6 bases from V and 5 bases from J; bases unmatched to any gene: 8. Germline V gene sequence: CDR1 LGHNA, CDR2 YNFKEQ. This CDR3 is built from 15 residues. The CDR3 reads CASRGGLASDNEQFF. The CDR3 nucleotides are TGTGCCAGCAGAGGGGGACTAGCCTCTGACAATGAGCAGTTCTTC.

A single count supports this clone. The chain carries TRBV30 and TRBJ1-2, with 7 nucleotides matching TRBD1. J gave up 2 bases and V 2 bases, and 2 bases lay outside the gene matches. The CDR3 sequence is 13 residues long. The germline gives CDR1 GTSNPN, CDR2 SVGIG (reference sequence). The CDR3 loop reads CAWSPDRNYGYTF. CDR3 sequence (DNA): TGTGCCTGGAGTCCGGACAGGAACTATGGCTACACCTTC.

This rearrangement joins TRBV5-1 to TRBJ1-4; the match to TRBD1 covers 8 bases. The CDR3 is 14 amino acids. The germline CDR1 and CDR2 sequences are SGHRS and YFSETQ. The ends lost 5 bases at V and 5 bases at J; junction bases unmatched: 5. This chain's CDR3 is CASSRGQANEKLFF. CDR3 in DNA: TGCGCCAGCAGTCGGGGACAGGCGAATGAAAAACTGTTTTTT. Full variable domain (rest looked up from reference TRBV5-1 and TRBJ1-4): KAGVTQTPRYLIKTRGQQVTLSCSPISGHRSVSWYQQTPGQGLQFLFEYFSETQRNKGNFPGRFSGRQFSNSRSEMNVSTLELGDSALYLCASSRGQANEKLFFGSGTQLSVL.

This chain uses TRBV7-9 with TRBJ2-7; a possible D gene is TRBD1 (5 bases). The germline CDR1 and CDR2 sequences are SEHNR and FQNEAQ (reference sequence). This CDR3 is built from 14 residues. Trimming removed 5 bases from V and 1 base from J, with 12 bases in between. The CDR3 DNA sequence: TGTGCCAGCAGCCACAGGACCGCGTCCTACGAGCAGTACTTC. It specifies CASSHRTASYEQYF.

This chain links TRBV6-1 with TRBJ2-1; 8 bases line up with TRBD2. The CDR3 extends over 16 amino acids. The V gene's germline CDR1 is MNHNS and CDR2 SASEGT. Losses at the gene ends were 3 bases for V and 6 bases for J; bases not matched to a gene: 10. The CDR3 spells CASSEFGGTRGNEQFF. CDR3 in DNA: TGTGCCAGCAGTGAGTTTGGTGGGACTAGGGGCAATGAGCAGTTCTTC.

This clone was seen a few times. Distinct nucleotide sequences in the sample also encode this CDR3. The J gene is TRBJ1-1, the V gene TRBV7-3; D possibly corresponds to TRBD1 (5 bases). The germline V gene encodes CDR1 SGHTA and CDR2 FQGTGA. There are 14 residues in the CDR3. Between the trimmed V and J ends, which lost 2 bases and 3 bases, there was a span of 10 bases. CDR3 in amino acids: CASSLLGRDTEAFF. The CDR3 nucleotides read TGTGCCAGCAGCTTACTGGGGCGGGACACTGAAGCTTTCTTT.

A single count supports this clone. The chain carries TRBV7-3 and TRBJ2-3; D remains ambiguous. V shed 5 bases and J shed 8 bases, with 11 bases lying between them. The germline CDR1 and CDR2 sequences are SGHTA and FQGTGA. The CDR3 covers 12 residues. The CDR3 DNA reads TGTGCCAGCAGCCAGCCGGCCCTTACGCAGTATTTT. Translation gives CASSQPALTQYF. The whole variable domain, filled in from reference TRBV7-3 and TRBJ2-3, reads GAGVSQTPSNKVTEKGKYVELRCDPISGHTALYWYRQSLGQGPEFLIYFQGTGAADDSGLPNDRFFAVRPEGSVSTLKIQRTERGDSAVYLCASSQPALTQYFGPGTRLTVL.

The CDR3 loop is CASSSIGGLEQFF. CDR3 nucleotide sequence: TGTGCCAGCAGCTCAATAGGGGGACTAGAACAGTTCTTC. J is TRBJ2-1 and V is TRBV7-3; TRBD2 matches 8 bases. CDR3 size: 13 residues. CDR1 SGHTA and CDR2 FQGTGA come from the germline V gene. After removal of 4 bases from V and 13 bases from J, the junction contained 9 bases not matched to a gene. The whole variable domain, filled in from reference TRBV7-3 and TRBJ2-1, reads GAGVSQTPSNKVTEKGKYVELRCDPISGHTALYWYRQSLGQGPEFLIYFQGTGAADDSGLPNDRFFAVRPEGSVSTLKIQRTERGDSAVYLCASSSIGGLEQFFGPGTRLTVL.

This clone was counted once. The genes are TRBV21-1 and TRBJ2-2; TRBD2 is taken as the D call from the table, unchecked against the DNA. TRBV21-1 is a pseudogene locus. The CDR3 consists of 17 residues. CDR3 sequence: CASSKSERENNTGELFF. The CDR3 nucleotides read TGTGCCAGCAGCAAAAGTGAGCGAGAAAACAACACCGGGGAGCTGTTTTTT.

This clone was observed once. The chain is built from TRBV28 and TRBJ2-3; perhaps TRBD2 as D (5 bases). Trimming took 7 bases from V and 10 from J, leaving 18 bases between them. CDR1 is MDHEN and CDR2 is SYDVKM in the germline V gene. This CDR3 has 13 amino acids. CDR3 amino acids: CASIQSGSASQYF. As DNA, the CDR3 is TGTGCCAGCATCCAAAGCGGCTCAGCATCGCAGTATTTT.

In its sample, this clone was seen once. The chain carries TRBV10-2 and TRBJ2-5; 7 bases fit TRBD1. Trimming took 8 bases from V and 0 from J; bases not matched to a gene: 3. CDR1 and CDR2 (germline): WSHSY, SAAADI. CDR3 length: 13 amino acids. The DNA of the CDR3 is TGCGCCAGCGGAAGGGGGCACCAAGAGACCCAGTACTTC. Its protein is CASGRGHQETQYF.

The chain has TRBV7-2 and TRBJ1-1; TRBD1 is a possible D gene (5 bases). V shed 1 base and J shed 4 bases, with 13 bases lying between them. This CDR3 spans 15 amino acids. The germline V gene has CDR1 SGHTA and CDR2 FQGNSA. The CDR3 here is CASSLVRGAGTEAFF. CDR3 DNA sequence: TGTGCCAGCAGCTTAGTACGAGGGGCGGGCACTGAAGCTTTCTTT.

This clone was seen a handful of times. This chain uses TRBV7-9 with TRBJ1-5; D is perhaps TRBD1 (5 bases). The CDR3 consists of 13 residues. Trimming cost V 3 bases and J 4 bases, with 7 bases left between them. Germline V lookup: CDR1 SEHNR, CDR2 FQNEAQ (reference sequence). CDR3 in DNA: TGTGCCAGCAGCTTCAGGGAAAATCAGCCCCAGCATTTT. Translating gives CASSFRENQPQHF. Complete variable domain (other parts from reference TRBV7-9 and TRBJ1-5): DTGVSQNPRHKITKRGQNVTFRCDPISEHNRLYWYRQTLGQGPEFLTYFQNEAQLEKSRLLSDRFSAERPKGSFSTLEIQRTEQGDSAMYLCASSFRENQPQHFGDGTRLSIL.

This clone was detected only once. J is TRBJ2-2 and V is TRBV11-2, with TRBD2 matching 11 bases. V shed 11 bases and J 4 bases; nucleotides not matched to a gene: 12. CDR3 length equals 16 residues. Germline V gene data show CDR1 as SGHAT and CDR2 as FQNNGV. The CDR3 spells CAVRGLAGGLTGELFF. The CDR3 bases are TGTGCCGTCCGTGGGCTAGCGGGAGGCCTCACCGGGGAGCTGTTTTTT.

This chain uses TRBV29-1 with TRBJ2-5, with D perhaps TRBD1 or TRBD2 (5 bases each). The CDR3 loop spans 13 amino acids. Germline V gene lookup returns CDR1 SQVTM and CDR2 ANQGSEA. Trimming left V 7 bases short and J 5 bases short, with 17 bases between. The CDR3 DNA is TGCAGCGGAGGCGGGCGAGGGGCGGAGACCCAGTACTTC. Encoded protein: CSGGGRGAETQYF.

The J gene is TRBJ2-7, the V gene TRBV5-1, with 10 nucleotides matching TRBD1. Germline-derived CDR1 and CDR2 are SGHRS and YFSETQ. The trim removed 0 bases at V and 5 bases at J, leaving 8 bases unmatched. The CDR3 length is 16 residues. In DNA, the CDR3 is TGCGCCAGCAGCTTGGGGGACAGGGGCCCAGTGGACGAGCAGTACTTC. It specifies CASSLGDRGPVDEQYF.